A single TCR beta chain is shown here with its context. Antigen: not known. These data are taken from a study of blood T cells in healthy people across ages. Study findings and constraints: The diversity estimates, figures obtained from one million T cells, were considered underestimates. The study found more naive CD4+ cells and higher diversity in long-lived than aged donors. The study lacked donor CMV status, which possibly confounded expanded clonotype changes.

V dropped 2 bases and J dropped 7; count of bases not matched to a gene: 2. The germline CDR1 and CDR2 sequences are LNHDA and SQIVND (reference sequence). The CDR3 loop spans 13 amino acids. Alongside a J-beta primer mix, a sample-barcoded 5' primer served in a second PCR lasting roughly 7 to 12 cycles. Via MiXCR, TCRdb re-called the 5' RACE reads, giving one row per CDR3 protein. This table has some 1.7 million distinct CDR3 sequences, roughly 28% appearing once. Per-sample PBMC isolation yielded at least 6.5 million cells. This receptor was taken from a woman aged 30 to 39 in good health. Sequenced input: blood. This rearrangement joins TRBV19 to TRBJ1-1, with TRBD1 matching 9 bases. CDR3 sequence reads: CASSIRQGGEAFF. The CDR3 DNA follows: TGTGCCAGTAGTATAAGACAGGGGGGTGAAGCTTTCTTT.